Only a few counts were recorded for the clone carrying this T cell receptor beta chain. Additional DNA sequences in this sample encode the identical CDR3. PCR amplification relied on 60 Vbeta primers (plus 13 Jbeta primers). Clones were sequenced by immunoSEQ multiplex PCR, and TCRdb holds only the in-frame ones, with some missing. The sample holds about 110,000 clones; around 73% are singletons and the top ten take approximately 1.2%. V lost 0 bases and J lost 5, with 10 bases in between. The CDR3 is 15 residues long. Germline V gives CDR1 MGHRA, CDR2 YSYEKL. This record belongs to a study of cytomegalovirus exposure and HLA in healthy donors.

Material for sequencing was PBMCs. This sequence was found in a man aged 30 to 45 in good health and CMV-seronegative. The chain links TRBV4-1 to TRBJ1-4; tentatively, D is TRBD1 (5 bases). The chain's CDR3 is CASSQDRGGNEKLFF. DNA of the CDR3: TGCGCCAGCAGCCAAGATCGGGGGGGAAATGAAAAACTGTTTTTT.